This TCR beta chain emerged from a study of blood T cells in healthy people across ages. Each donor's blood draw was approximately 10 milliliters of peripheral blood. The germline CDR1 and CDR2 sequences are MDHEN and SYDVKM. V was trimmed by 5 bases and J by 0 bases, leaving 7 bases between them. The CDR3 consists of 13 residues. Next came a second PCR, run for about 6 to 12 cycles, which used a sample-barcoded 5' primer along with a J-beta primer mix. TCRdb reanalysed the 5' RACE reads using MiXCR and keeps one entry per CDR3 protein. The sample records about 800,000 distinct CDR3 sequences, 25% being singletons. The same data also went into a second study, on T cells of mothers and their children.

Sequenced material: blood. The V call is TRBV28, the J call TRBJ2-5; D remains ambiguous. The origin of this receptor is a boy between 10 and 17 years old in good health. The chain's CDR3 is CASSVRNQETQYF. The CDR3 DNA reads TGTGCCAGCAGTGTCAGGAACCAAGAGACCCAGTACTTC.